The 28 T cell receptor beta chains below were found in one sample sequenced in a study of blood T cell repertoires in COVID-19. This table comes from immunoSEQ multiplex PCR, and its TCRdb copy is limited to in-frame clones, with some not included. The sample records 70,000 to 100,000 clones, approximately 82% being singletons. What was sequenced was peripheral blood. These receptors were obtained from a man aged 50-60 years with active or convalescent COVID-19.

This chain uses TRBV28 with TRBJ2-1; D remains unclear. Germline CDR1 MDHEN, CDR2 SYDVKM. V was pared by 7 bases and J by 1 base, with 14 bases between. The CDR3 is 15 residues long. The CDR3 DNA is TGTGCCAGCACCCCCGCAGGTGGGTCCTACAATGAGCAGTTCTTC. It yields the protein CASTPAGGSYNEQFF.

The CDR3 is CASHSGQPNQPQHF. For the CDR3, the DNA is TGTGCCAGTCACTCGGGACAACCTAATCAGCCCCAGCATTTT. The rearrangement joins TRBV6-5 to TRBJ1-5; tentatively, D is TRBD1 (6 bases). V lost 9 bases and J 4 bases, leaving 16 bases between the germline ends. The CDR3 consists of 14 residues. Germline values: CDR1 MNHEY, CDR2 SVGAGI.

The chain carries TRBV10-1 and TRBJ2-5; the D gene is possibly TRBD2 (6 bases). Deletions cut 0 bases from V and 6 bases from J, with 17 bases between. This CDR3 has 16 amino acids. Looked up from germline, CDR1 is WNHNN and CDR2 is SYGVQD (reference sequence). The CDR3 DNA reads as TGCGCCAGCAGTGAGTCAGGAGGGGCCCGACCAAAGACCCAGTACTTC. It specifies CASSESGGARPKTQYF.

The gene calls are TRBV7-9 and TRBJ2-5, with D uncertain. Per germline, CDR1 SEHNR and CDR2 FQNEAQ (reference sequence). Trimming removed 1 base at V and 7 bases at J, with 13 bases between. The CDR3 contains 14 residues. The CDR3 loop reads CASSLVTLLGTQYF. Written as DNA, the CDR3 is TGTGCCAGCAGCTTAGTCACTCTTCTCGGGACCCAGTACTTC.

CDR3 amino acids: CASSSHQGGQPQHF. DNA for the CDR3: TGTGCCAGCAGTTCACACCAGGGAGGTCAGCCCCAGCATTTT. The rearrangement links TRBV28 to TRBJ1-5; TRBD1 is a possible D gene (5 bases). V was trimmed by 4 bases and J by 6 bases, leaving 13 bases between them. CDR1 MDHEN and CDR2 SYDVKM come from the germline V gene. CDR3 length: 14 residues. The full variable domain, in which reference TRBV28 and TRBJ1-5 provide the parts outside the CDR3, is DVKVTQSSRYLVKRTGEKVFLECVQDMDHENMFWYRQDPGLGLRLIYFSYDVKMKEKGDIPEGYSVSREKKERFSLILESASTNQTSMYLCASSSHQGGQPQHFGDGTRLSIL.

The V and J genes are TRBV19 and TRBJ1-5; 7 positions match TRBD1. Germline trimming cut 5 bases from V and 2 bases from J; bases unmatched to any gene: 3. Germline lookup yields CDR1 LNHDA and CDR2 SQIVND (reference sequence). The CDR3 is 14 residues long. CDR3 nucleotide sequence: TGTGCCAGTAGTTTTGACAGGGGCAATCAGCCCCAGCATTTT. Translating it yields CASSFDRGNQPQHF.

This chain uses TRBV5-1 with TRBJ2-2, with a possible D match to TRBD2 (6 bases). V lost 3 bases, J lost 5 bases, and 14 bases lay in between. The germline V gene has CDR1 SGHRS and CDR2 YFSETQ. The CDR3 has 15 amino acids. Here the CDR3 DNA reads TGCGCCAGCAGCTCTCCGGGGGTGATGACCGGGGAGCTGTTTTTT. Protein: CASSSPGVMTGELFF. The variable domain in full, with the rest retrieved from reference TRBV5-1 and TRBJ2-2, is KAGVTQTPRYLIKTRGQQVTLSCSPISGHRSVSWYQQTPGQGLQFLFEYFSETQRNKGNFPGRFSGRQFSNSRSEMNVSTLELGDSALYLCASSSPGVMTGELFFGEGSRLTVL.

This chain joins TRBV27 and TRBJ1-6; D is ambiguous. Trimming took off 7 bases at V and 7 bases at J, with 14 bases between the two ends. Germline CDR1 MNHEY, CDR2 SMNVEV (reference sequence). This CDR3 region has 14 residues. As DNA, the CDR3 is TGTGCCAGCACCGCCGTCCCAGGAAATTCACCCCTCCACTTT. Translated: CASTAVPGNSPLHF.

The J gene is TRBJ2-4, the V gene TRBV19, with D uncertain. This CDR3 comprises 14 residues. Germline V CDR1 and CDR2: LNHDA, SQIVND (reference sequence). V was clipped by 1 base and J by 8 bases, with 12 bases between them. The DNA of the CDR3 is TGTGCCAGTAGTATAGGGGCAGGCCAGCACATTCAGTACTTC. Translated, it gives CASSIGAGQHIQYF.

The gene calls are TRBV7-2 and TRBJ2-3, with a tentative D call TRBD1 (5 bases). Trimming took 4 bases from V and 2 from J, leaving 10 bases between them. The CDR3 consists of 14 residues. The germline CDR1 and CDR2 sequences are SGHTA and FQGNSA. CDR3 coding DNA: TGTGCCAGCAGCTCGGCAGGGCTCACAGATACGCAGTATTTT. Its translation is CASSSAGLTDTQYF.

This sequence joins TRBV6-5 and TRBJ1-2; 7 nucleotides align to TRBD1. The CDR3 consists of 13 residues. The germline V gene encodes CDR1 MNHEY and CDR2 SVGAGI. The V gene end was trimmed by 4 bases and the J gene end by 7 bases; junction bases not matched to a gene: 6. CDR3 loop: CASSLDRDGGYTF. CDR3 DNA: TGTGCCAGCAGTTTAGACAGGGACGGTGGCTACACCTTC.

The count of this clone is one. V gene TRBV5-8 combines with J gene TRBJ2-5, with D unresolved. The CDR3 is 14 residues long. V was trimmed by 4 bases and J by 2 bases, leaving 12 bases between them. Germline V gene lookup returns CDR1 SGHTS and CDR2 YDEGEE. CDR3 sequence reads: CASSAENLQETQYF. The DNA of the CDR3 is TGTGCCAGCAGCGCGGAAAACCTACAAGAGACCCAGTACTTC.

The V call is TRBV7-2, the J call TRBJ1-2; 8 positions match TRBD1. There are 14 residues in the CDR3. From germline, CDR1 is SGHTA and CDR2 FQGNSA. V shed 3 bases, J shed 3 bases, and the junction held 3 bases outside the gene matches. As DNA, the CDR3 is TGTGCCAGCAGCTTGGAGACAGGGGACTATGGCTACACCTTC. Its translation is CASSLETGDYGYTF.

This CDR3 reads CASTGEGSGANVLTF. As DNA, the CDR3 is TGTGCCAGCACCGGAGAGGGCTCTGGGGCCAACGTCCTGACTTTC. The chain employs TRBV6-5 and TRBJ2-6; D perhaps matches TRBD2 (5 bases). CDR1 and CDR2 from the germline V gene are MNHEY and SVGAGI. The CDR3 sequence is 15 residues long. V lost 7 bases, J lost 0 bases, and 10 bases lay in between.

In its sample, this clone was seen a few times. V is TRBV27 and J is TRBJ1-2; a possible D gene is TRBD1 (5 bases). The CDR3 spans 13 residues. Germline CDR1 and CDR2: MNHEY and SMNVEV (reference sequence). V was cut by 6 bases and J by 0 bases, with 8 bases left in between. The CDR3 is CASRGLTNYGYTF. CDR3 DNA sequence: TGTGCCAGCAGGGGACTGACTAACTATGGCTACACCTTC.

CDR3 sequence (DNA): TGCGCCAGCAGCACAACAGCCAACTCTGGGGCCAACGTCCTGACTTTC. Translated, it gives CASSTTANSGANVLTF. This chain joins TRBV5-1 and TRBJ2-6; no definite D call. CDR3 length: 16 residues. Germline V gene lookup returns CDR1 SGHRS and CDR2 YFSETQ. V lost 4 bases, J lost 0 bases, and 11 bases lay in between. Full variable domain (rest looked up from reference TRBV5-1 and TRBJ2-6): KAGVTQTPRYLIKTRGQQVTLSCSPISGHRSVSWYQQTPGQGLQFLFEYFSETQRNKGNFPGRFSGRQFSNSRSEMNVSTLELGDSALYLCASSTTANSGANVLTFGAGSRLTVL.

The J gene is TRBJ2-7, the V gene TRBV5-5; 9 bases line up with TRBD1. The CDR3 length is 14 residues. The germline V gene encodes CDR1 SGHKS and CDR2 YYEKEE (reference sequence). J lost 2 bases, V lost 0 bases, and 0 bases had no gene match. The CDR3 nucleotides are TGTGCCAGCAGCTTGGGACAGGGGGCCTACGAGCAGTACTTC. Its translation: CASSLGQGAYEQYF.

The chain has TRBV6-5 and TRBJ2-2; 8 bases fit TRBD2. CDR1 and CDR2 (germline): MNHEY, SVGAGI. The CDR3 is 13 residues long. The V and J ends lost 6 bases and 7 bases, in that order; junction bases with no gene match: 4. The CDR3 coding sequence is TGTGCCAGCAGGCGGGGGGTTAGCGGGGAGCTGTTTTTT. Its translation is CASRRGVSGELFF.

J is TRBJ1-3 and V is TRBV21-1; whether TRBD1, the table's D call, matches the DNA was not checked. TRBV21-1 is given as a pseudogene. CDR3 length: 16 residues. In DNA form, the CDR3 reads TGTGCCAGCAGCAAAGCGCAGGCAGGGTCTGGAAACACCATATATTTT. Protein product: CASSKAQAGSGNTIYF.

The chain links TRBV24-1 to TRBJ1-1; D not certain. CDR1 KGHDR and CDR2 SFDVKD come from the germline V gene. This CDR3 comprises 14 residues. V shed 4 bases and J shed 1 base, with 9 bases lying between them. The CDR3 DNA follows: TGTGCCACCAGTGAGAGTTCGAAGAACACTGAAGCTTTCTTT. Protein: CATSESSKNTEAFF.

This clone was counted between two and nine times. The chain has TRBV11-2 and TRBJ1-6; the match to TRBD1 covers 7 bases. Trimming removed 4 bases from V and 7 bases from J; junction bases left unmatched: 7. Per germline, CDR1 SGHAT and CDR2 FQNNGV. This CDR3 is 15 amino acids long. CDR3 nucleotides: TGTGCCAGCAGCTCTAAAGGACAGGTCAATTCACCCCTCCACTTT. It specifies CASSSKGQVNSPLHF.

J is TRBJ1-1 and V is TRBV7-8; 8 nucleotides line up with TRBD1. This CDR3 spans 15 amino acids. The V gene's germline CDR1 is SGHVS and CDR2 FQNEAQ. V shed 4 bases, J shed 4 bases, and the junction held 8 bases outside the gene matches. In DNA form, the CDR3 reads TGTGCCAGCAGCTCTATGGACAGGGTCGCCACTGAAGCTTTCTTT. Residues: CASSSMDRVATEAFF.

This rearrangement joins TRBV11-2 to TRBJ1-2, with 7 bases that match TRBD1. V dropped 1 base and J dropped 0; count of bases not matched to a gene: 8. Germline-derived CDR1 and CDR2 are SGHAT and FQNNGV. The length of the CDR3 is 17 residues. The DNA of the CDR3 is TGTGCCAGCAGCTTAGGACAGGGTGGAAGGTCTAACTATGGCTACACCTTC. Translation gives CASSLGQGGRSNYGYTF.

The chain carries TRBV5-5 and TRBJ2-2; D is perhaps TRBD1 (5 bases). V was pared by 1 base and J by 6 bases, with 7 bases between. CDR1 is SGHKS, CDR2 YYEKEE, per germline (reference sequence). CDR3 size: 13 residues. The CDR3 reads CASSLTGPGELFF. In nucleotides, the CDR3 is TGTGCCAGCAGCTTGACAGGTCCCGGGGAGCTGTTTTTT.

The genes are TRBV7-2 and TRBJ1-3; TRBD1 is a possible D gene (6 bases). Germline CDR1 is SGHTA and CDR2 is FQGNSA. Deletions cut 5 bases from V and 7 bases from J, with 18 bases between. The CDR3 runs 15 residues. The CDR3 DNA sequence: TGTGCCAGCAGCCTCACGGACAGAGTAGGGAACACCATATATTTT. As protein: CASSLTDRVGNTIYF.

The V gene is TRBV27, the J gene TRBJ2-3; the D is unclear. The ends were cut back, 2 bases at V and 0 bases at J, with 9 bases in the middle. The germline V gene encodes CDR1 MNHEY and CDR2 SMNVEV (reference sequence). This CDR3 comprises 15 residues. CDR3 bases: TGTGCCAGCAGTTTAACCCGGGTGAGCACAGATACGCAGTATTTT. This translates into CASSLTRVSTDTQYF.

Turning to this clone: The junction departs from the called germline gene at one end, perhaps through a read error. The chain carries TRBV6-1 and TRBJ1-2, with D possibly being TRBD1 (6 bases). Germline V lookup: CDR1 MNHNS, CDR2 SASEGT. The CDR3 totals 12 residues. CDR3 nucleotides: TGTGCCAGCAGTGAAGGATACGGGCGGGGGCCCTTC. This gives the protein CASSEGYGRGPF.

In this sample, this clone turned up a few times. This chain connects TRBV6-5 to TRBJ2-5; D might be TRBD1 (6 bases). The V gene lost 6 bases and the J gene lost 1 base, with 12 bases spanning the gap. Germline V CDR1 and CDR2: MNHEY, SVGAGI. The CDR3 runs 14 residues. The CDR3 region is CASSLGTPQETQYF. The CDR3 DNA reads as TGTGCCAGCAGCCTCGGGACACCCCAAGAGACCCAGTACTTC.